The T cell receptor (beta chain) described here comes from a study of beta chain features in type 1 diabetes. Looking at the study overall: What patients shared with healthy donors was a similar profile of age, gender and cell yields. Summed over all samples, the examined sorted cells came to 85 million to 130 million. Study observations and caveats: With patients and controls alike, PCR might favor shorter templates to an equal degree. All four CD4+ subsets of Type 1 diabetes patients contained TCRB CDR3s that were moderately but significantly shorter.

Note on this clone: Its antigen is still unknown.

The germline gives CDR1 MDHEN, CDR2 SYDVKM. V was pared by 4 bases and J by 4 bases, with 7 bases between. The CDR3 extends over 12 amino acids. Of the isolated RNA, all was reverse transcribed, and so the sequenced material was expressed TCRB transcripts. Sequencing used immunoSEQ multiplex PCR; TCRdb keeps in-frame clones, though not all of them. The data show about 260,000 clones, roughly 22% seen once. The single heparinised draw taken from each donor contained approximately 100 mL of blood on average. The sample comprised naive CD4+ T cells from blood. The rearrangement links TRBV28 to TRBJ1-2, with D hard to call. The sequence derives from a middle-aged woman with type 1 diabetes. CDR3 DNA: TGTGCCAGCAGTTGGGAGTCCTATGGCTACACCTTC. Translation gives CASSWESYGYTF.